This T cell receptor (beta chain) originates from a study of T cells in Graves' hyperthyroidism and ophthalmopathy. Study summary: Upon initial diagnosis and before any treatment, peripheral blood was collected.

Ten or more counts support this clonotype. Clinical symptoms, serum thyroxine, TRAb, thyroid ultrasound and orbital computed tomography established diagnosis. Trimming took 8 bases from V and 6 from J, leaving 20 bases between them. The germline CDR1 and CDR2 sequences are MDHEN and SYDVKM. This CDR3 is built from 14 residues. What was amplified from RNA transcripts were TCR beta CDR3 regions. A set of HTBI primers served as the primers for a first-round RT-PCR of the TCR CDR3. TCRdb re-analysed the multiplex PCR reads in MiXCR, keeping a single row per CDR3 protein. The repertoire holds 400,000 to 450,000 distinct CDR3 sequences, with 14% to 15% as singletons.

The chain is built from TRBV28 and TRBJ2-7, with a possible D match to TRBD1 (6 bases). The receptor's source is a man aged 18 to 30 with Graves' ophthalmopathy. The sample was blood. The CDR3 loop is CASSLRSGAGEQYF. As DNA, the CDR3 is TGTGCCAGCTCTCTACGGTCAGGGGCGGGCGAGCAGTACTTC.